A selection of T cell receptor beta chains follows, all from one sample in a study of technical replicates of blood from a few donors. Repertoires were generated with immunoSEQ multiplex PCR, while TCRdb's copy carries only in-frame clones and drops some. The data show just over 80,000 clones, with roughly 96% seen just once and approximately 0.3% held by the top ten. Input material: T cells isolated from PBMCs. These receptors all stem from a human donor in good health. The CDR3 runs from the conserved cysteine through the conserved F or W. The order of the fields is J gene, D gene, clone size, V gene, CDR3 protein, CDR3 DNA. D genes are given only for firm matches. Clone size is given for some rows only: seen once, a few or many times, or a class if the clone is expanded.

TRBJ2-5 TRBD1 NA TRBV11-2 CASSLQLGQRETQYF TGTGCCAGCAGCTTACAACTGGGACAGAGGGAGACCCAGTACTTC
TRBJ2-1 TRBD2 NA TRBV4-2 CASSPAPERETYNEQFF TGTGCCAGCAGCCCGGCGCCGGAGCGGGAGACCTACAATGAGCAGTTCTTC
TRBJ1-3 NA once TRBV9 CASSVGLGGYGNTIYF TGTGCCAGCAGCGTAGGGCTAGGGGGATATGGAAACACCATATATTTT
TRBJ2-7 NA NA TRBV30 CAWSSGLDSYEQYF TGTGCCTGGAGCTCCGGACTTGACTCCTACGAGCAGTACTTC
TRBJ2-5 TRBD2 NA TRBV11-3 CASSLGDGWEGETQYF TGTGCCAGCAGCTTAGGGGATGGTTGGGAGGGGGAGACCCAGTACTTC
TRBJ1-1 NA NA TRBV7-8 CASCSEGVDSLNTEAFF TGTGCCTCCTGCTCAGAGGGGGTGGACAGCTTGAACACTGAAGCTTTCTTT
TRBJ2-1 TRBD2 NA TRBV11-2 CASSLVYGAGGEQFF TGTGCCAGCAGCTTAGTTTACGGGGCGGGAGGGGAGCAGTTCTTC
TRBJ2-7 NA NA TRBV27 CASSIGSSYEQYF TGTGCCAGCAGTATCGGGAGCTCCTACGAGCAGTACTTC
TRBJ2-7 TRBD1 NA TRBV13 CASSPRTGGKNEQYF TGTGCCAGCAGCCCCCGGACAGGGGGAAAGAACGAGCAGTACTTC
TRBJ1-4 TRBD1 NA TRBV6-1 CASSDPDRLYGEKLFF TGTGCCAGCAGTGATCCGGACAGGCTCTATGGAGAAAAACTGTTTTTT
TRBJ2-1 TRBD2 NA TRBV7-9 CASSGEHEQFF TGTGCCAGTAGCGGGGAGCATGAGCAGTTCTTC
TRBJ1-5 NA NA TRBV27 CASSPRRVYGNQPQHF TGTGCCAGCAGTCCCCGCAGGGTATATGGCAATCAGCCCCAGCATTTT
TRBJ1-1 NA once TRBV5-1 CASSFKQGLPEAFF TGCGCCAGCAGCTTTAAACAGGGTCTCCCTGAAGCTTTCTTT
TRBJ2-2 TRBD2 NA TRBV27 CAIRRSGRAPGELFF TGTGCCATCAGAAGAAGCGGGAGGGCCCCCGGGGAGCTGTTTTTT
TRBJ2-1 NA NA TRBV7-8 CASSPSGENEQFF TGTGCCAGCAGCCCCTCGGGAGAAAATGAGCAGTTCTTC
TRBJ2-2 TRBD1 NA TRBV4-1 CASSQDLGTEKTGELFF TGCGCCAGCAGCCAAGATCTAGGGACAGAAAAGACCGGGGAGCTGTTTTTT
TRBJ2-7 TRBD2 NA TRBV30 CAWSIKGLAGPEQYF TGTGCCTGGAGTATAAAGGGACTAGCGGGACCCGAGCAGTACTTC
TRBJ2-1 NA once TRBV7-9 CASQQNNEQFF TGTGCCAGCCAACAGAACAATGAGCAGTTCTTC
TRBJ2-7 NA NA TRBV18 CASSVDRFPSYEQYF TGTGCCAGCTCAGTTGACAGATTTCCCTCCTACGAGCAGTACTTC
TRBJ2-7 TRBD1 once TRBV6-6 CASSKGQAVSYEQYF TGTGCCAGCAGTAAGGGACAGGCCGTCTCCTACGAGCAGTACTTC
TRBJ1-1 NA NA TRBV7-9 CASLNEDTEAFF TGTGCCAGCCTCAACGAGGACACTGAAGCTTTCTTT
TRBJ1-4 NA NA TRBV5-1 CASSLTATNEKLFF TGCGCCAGCAGCTTGACGGCAACTAATGAAAAACTGTTTTTT
TRBJ2-7 NA once TRBV10-3 CAISESRGQYF TGTGCCATCAGTGAGTCTCGAGGGCAGTACTTC
TRBJ1-5 TRBD1 NA TRBV28 CASRRGQPNQPQHF TGTGCCAGCAGGCGGGGACAGCCCAATCAGCCCCAGCATTTT
TRBJ1-3 NA NA TRBV9 CASSVAIGAGNTIYF TGTGCCAGCAGCGTAGCTATAGGAGCGGGAAACACCATATATTTT
TRBJ2-5 TRBD2 NA TRBV7-3 CASSWRERGETQYF TGTGCCAGCAGCTGGCGGGAGAGGGGAGAGACCCAGTACTTC
TRBJ2-2 TRBD1 NA TRBV7-9 CASSSTGEHSGELFF TGTGCCAGCAGCTCGACAGGGGAACATTCCGGGGAGCTGTTTTTT
TRBJ1-1 TRBD1 once TRBV6-1 CASTRGQGDTEAFF TGTGCCAGCACCAGGGGACAGGGGGACACTGAAGCTTTCTTT
TRBJ1-4 TRBD1 NA TRBV5-6 CASSPDRGSTNEKLFF TGTGCCAGCAGCCCGGACAGGGGGTCAACTAATGAAAAACTGTTTTTT
TRBJ1-3 NA NA TRBV9 CASSVVEDRFSGNTIYF TGTGCCAGCAGCGTAGTAGAGGACAGATTCTCTGGAAACACCATATATTTT
TRBJ2-2 NA NA TRBV29-1 CSVRINTGELFF TGCAGCGTGCGGATCAACACCGGGGAGCTGTTTTTT
TRBJ2-1 NA NA TRBV2 CASIGLEQFF TGTGCCAGCATTGGGCTCGAGCAGTTCTTC
TRBJ1-5 NA NA TRBV4-1 CASSQGPGWNQPQHF TGCGCCAGCAGCCAAGGTCCAGGGTGGAATCAGCCCCAGCATTTT
TRBJ1-4 NA NA TRBV7-2 CASSLAGGSNEKLFF TGTGCCAGCAGCTTAGCTGGGGGGTCTAATGAAAAACTGTTTTTT
TRBJ2-7 TRBD2 NA TRBV6-5 CASSSTSGSGAYEQYF TGTGCCAGCAGTTCGACTAGCGGGAGTGGGGCCTACGAGCAGTACTTC
TRBJ2-7 NA few TRBV5-1 CASSLQGYEQYF TGCGCCAGCAGCTTACAGGGCTACGAGCAGTACTTC
TRBJ2-4 TRBD2 once TRBV7-2 CASSLEAAGGPITKNIQYF TGTGCCAGCAGCTTAGAAGCAGCGGGAGGACCAATAACCAAAAACATTCAGTACTTC
TRBJ2-1 NA NA TRBV19 CASSIWVTGSYNEQFF TGTGCCAGTAGTATTTGGGTTACAGGCTCCTACAATGAGCAGTTCTTC
TRBJ2-7 TRBD2 NA TRBV5-1 CASRSGRAVYEQYF TGCGCCAGCAGAAGCGGGAGGGCCGTCTACGAGCAGTACTTC
TRBJ1-5 TRBD1 NA TRBV6-1 CASTGQGMNQPQHF TGTGCCAGCACAGGACAGGGCATGAATCAGCCCCAGCATTTT
TRBJ1-2 TRBD1 NA TRBV5-6 CASSAGTDGYTF TGTGCCAGCAGCGCCGGGACAGACGGCTACACCTTC